This TCR beta chain was profiled in a study of CDR3 diversity in severe acne. TCRdb used MiXCR to reprocess the PCR reads, holding one entry per CDR3 protein. The repertoire holds more than 85,000 distinct CDR3 sequences, with roughly half as singletons. In its sample, this clonotype was seen a few times. The CDR3 loop spans 16 amino acids. The V segment lost 6 bases and the J segment 4 bases; nucleotides outside the gene matches: 13. CDR1 and CDR2 from the germline V gene are KGHSH and LQKENI. The source of this sequence is a male donor with acne. The gene calls are TRBV18 and TRBJ2-7, with 9 bases fitting TRBD2. What was sequenced was blood. CDR3 bases: TGTGCCAGCTCGCCTACCAATCCTAGCGGGGCGTACGAGCAGTACTTC. This codes for CASSPTNPSGAYEQYF.